The 25 T cell receptor beta chains below were found in one sample sequenced in a study of blood T cell repertoires in COVID-19. Repertoires were generated with immunoSEQ multiplex PCR, while TCRdb's copy carries only in-frame clones and drops some. The repertoire holds around 240,000 clones, roughly 86% seen once, with roughly 3% in the top ten. Sequenced sample: peripheral blood. All receptors come from a woman in her twenties or thirties who had recovered from COVID-19.

The chain recombines TRBV18 with TRBJ1-2; possibly TRBD1 for D (6 bases). V lost 3 bases, J lost 4 bases, and 15 bases lay in between. Germline assignment: CDR1 KGHSH and CDR2 LQKENI. This CDR3 spans 15 amino acids. The CDR3 nucleotides are TGTGCCAGCTCACCCACAGGGTCCCCTAGCTATGGCTACACCTTC. Protein: CASSPTGSPSYGYTF.

The V call is TRBV19, the J call TRBJ2-7; D unresolved. V was clipped by 3 bases and J by 1 base, with 10 bases between them. CDR3 size: 14 residues. Germline CDR1 and CDR2: LNHDA and SQIVND (reference sequence). CDR3 residues: CASSIRQESYEQYF. The CDR3 DNA reads TGTGCCAGTAGTATTAGGCAGGAATCCTACGAGCAGTACTTC.

The J gene is TRBJ2-1, the V gene TRBV27, with D perhaps matching TRBD1 (6 bases). CDR1 is MNHEY, CDR2 SMNVEV, per germline (reference sequence). The CDR3 spans 13 residues. Trimming pared 3 bases from V and 9 bases from J, leaving 12 bases between. Here the CDR3 reads CASSFGVGAEQFF. CDR3 bases: TGTGCCAGCAGTTTTGGTGTGGGGGCTGAGCAGTTCTTC.

The rearrangement uses TRBV19 and TRBJ1-2; D might be TRBD1 (5 bases). Germline V gene lookup returns CDR1 LNHDA and CDR2 SQIVND (reference sequence). The CDR3 runs to 15 residues. The V end was cut by 5 bases, the J end by 5 bases, with 18 bases between. The CDR3 DNA is TGTGCCAGTAGTTCTACAGGAGTTCTTTTTTATGGCTACACCTTC. Translation gives CASSSTGVLFYGYTF.

This clone was counted many times. The chain combines TRBV6-5 with TRBJ2-6, with D maybe TRBD1 (5 bases). V lost 0 bases to trimming and J lost 2 bases, with 8 bases between them. The CDR3 covers 16 residues. The germline V gene encodes CDR1 MNHEY and CDR2 SVGAGI. The CDR3 reads CASSYSTATGANVLTF. CDR3 DNA: TGTGCCAGCAGTTACTCGACAGCCACTGGGGCCAACGTCCTGACTTTC.

The rearrangement links TRBV3-1 (or the pseudogene TRBV3-2) to TRBJ2-3; 7 nucleotides line up with TRBD2. The CDR3 spans 15 residues. Trimming took 2 bases from V and 2 from J; bases not matched to a gene: 4. Germline values: CDR1 LGHDT, CDR2 YNNKEL (reference sequence). The CDR3, as DNA: TGTGCCAGCAGCCAACCTAGCGGCACCACAGATACGCAGTATTTT. It translates to CASSQPSGTTDTQYF.

V is TRBV5-1 and J is TRBJ2-1, with 8 bases that match TRBD2. CDR3 size: 15 residues. With 0 bases clipped from V and 7 bases from J, the junction kept 6 bases outside the gene matches. Germline V gene lookup returns CDR1 SGHRS and CDR2 YFSETQ. The CDR3 here is CASSLGLASVNEQFF. Written as DNA, the CDR3 is TGCGCCAGCAGCTTGGGACTAGCGTCTGTAAATGAGCAGTTCTTC.

The chain has TRBV5-1 and TRBJ1-3; the match to TRBD1 covers 8 bases. CDR3 size: 20 residues. V lost 0 bases, J lost 0 bases, and 14 bases stayed unmatched. CDR1 SGHRS and CDR2 YFSETQ come from the germline V gene. DNA for the CDR3: TGCGCCAGCAGCTTGGCACAGGGGGTCAACCTTCAAACCTCTGGAAACACCATATATTTT. Its translation is CASSLAQGVNLQTSGNTIYF.

The genes are TRBV29-1 and TRBJ2-5; D perhaps matches TRBD2 (6 bases). Germline lookup yields CDR1 SQVTM and CDR2 ANQGSEA. This CDR3 contains 12 residues. CDR3 nucleotides: TGCGTCATGGGGGGTGAGTGGGAGACCCAGTACTTC. This translates into CVMGGEWETQYF.

To note about this clone: This sample includes further DNA sequences coding for the same CDR3. J is TRBJ2-3 and V is TRBV5-1; TRBD2 matches 12 bases. The CDR3 runs 16 residues. The germline gives CDR1 SGHRS, CDR2 YFSETQ. The V and J ends lost 4 bases and 2 bases, in that order; junction bases with no gene match: 5. CDR3 DNA sequence: TGCGCCAGCAGCAGCACTAGCGGGGGGCCCACAGATACGCAGTATTTT. It yields the protein CASSSTSGGPTDTQYF.

This rearrangement joins TRBV19 to TRBJ1-5, with D hard to call. Trimming shortened V by 0 bases and J by 4 bases, and 13 bases separated the two germline ends. CDR1 and CDR2 (germline): LNHDA, SQIVND (reference sequence). CDR3 length equals 16 residues. Written as DNA, the CDR3 is TGTGCCAGTAGTATAGATGAGGGTATAATAAATCAGCCCCAGCATTTT. Protein sequence: CASSIDEGIINQPQHF.

V usage is TRBV27 and J usage is TRBJ2-7; possible D gene TRBD1, 5 bases. Per the germline V gene, CDR1 is MNHEY and CDR2 is SMNVEV (reference sequence). This CDR3 has 14 residues. V dropped 6 bases and J dropped 0 bases, with 12 bases sitting between them. CDR3 protein: CASRNRLFSYEQYF. CDR3 nucleotide sequence: TGTGCCAGCAGAAACAGGCTCTTCTCCTACGAGCAGTACTTC.

The chain couples TRBV2 to TRBJ1-1; 10 nucleotides match TRBD1. Unmatched junction bases numbered 2, after V lost 4 bases and J lost 3 bases. This CDR3 comprises 14 residues. Germline CDR1 SNHLY, CDR2 FYNNEI. Here the CDR3 DNA reads TGTGCCAGCAGTGCCGGACAGGGGGACACTGAAGCTTTCTTT. Translation: CASSAGQGDTEAFF.

The CDR3 region is CASSEGPTGGYTF. CDR3 nucleotide sequence: TGTGCCAGCAGTGAAGGGCCCACCGGGGGCTACACCTTC. This chain links TRBV6-1 with TRBJ1-2; D gene ambiguous. Trimming stripped 1 base from V and 8 bases from J, with 11 bases between. This CDR3 is built from 13 residues. The germline CDR1 and CDR2 sequences are MNHNS and SASEGT.

V usage is TRBV5-5 and J usage is TRBJ2-7; D not certain. The V and J ends lost 0 bases and 0 bases respectively, with 7 bases between them. Germline V gene sequence: CDR1 SGHKS, CDR2 YYEKEE (reference sequence). CDR3 length: 14 residues. The CDR3 protein is CASSLGGFSYEQYF. CDR3 bases: TGTGCCAGCAGCTTGGGAGGTTTCTCCTACGAGCAGTACTTC.

The rearrangement uses TRBV7-9 and TRBJ2-3; TRBD2 aligns across 11 bases. Germline V gene sequence: CDR1 SEHNR, CDR2 FQNEAQ (reference sequence). J lost 3 bases, V lost 3 bases, and 8 bases had no gene match. The CDR3 covers 17 residues. Here the CDR3 reads CASSLTSGDLVTDTQYF. The CDR3 DNA follows: TGTGCCAGCAGCTTGACTAGCGGGGACCTGGTGACAGATACGCAGTATTTT.

The V gene is TRBV15, the J gene TRBJ2-2; no firm D call. Germline CDR1 and CDR2: LNHNV and YYDKDF (reference sequence). The CDR3 loop spans 13 amino acids. With 3 bases removed from V and 1 base from J, the gap between germline ends came to 3 bases. CDR3 amino acids: CATSSQNTGELFF. In DNA form, the CDR3 reads TGTGCCACCAGCAGTCAGAACACCGGGGAGCTGTTTTTT.

This clone appeared once. This rearrangement joins TRBV7-3 to TRBJ2-2; no firm D call. Germline V gene lookup returns CDR1 SGHTA and CDR2 FQGTGA. This CDR3 region has 14 residues. The V end lost 4 bases, the J end lost 0 bases, and 6 bases lay between the germline ends. CDR3 sequence: CASSSGTNTGELFF. Written as DNA, the CDR3 is TGTGCCAGCAGCTCAGGAACGAACACCGGGGAGCTGTTTTTT.

The chain carries TRBV18 and TRBJ2-5, with 9 bases fitting TRBD1. Per germline, CDR1 KGHSH and CDR2 LQKENI. V shed 4 bases and J 4 bases; nucleotides not matched to a gene: 4. The CDR3 has 14 amino acids. The CDR3 reads CASSQSTGGETQYF. As DNA, the CDR3 is TGTGCCAGCTCACAGTCGACAGGGGGAGAGACCCAGTACTTC. The full variable domain, rest sourced from reference TRBV18 and TRBJ2-5, is NAGVMQNPRHLVRRRGQEARLRCSPMKGHSHVYWYRQLPEEGLKFMVYLQKENIIDESGMPKERFSAEFPKEGPSILRIQQVVRGDSAAYFCASSQSTGGETQYFGPGTRLLVL.

The rearrangement joins TRBV5-1 to TRBJ1-6; D possibly corresponds to TRBD1 (6 bases). The length of the CDR3 is 15 residues. The germline CDR1 and CDR2 sequences are SGHRS and YFSETQ. The V end was cut by 0 bases, the J end by 5 bases, with 9 bases between. Here the CDR3 DNA reads TGCGCCAGCAGCTTGGAGGGGGTAAATAATTCACCCCTCCACTTT. The encoded protein is CASSLEGVNNSPLHF.

The gene calls are TRBV6-1 and TRBJ2-7; 7 bases match TRBD1. The CDR3 runs 15 residues. Unmatched junction bases numbered 4, after V lost 2 bases and J lost 0 bases. Germline loops: CDR1 MNHNS, CDR2 SASEGT. The chain's CDR3 is CASSEQGQISYEQYF. CDR3 nucleotide sequence: TGTGCCAGCAGTGAACAGGGACAGATCTCCTACGAGCAGTACTTC.

The chain recombines TRBV18 with TRBJ2-1; no clear D gene. The CDR3 totals 14 residues. CDR1 is KGHSH, CDR2 LQKENI, per germline. The V end was cut by 3 bases, the J end by 6 bases, with 12 bases between. CDR3 in amino acids: CASSPISGPNEQFF. The CDR3 nucleotides read TGTGCCAGCTCACCTATCTCAGGTCCCAATGAGCAGTTCTTC.

In regard to this clone: Other nucleotide sequences in the sample specify the same CDR3. The V call is TRBV20-1, the J call TRBJ2-5; possibly TRBD2 for D (6 bases). Germline V gives CDR1 DFQATT, CDR2 SNEGSKA (reference sequence). The CDR3 has 13 residues. V lost 3 bases and J lost 2, with 10 bases in between. CDR3: CSASWLAQETQYF. CDR3 nucleotide sequence: TGCAGTGCTAGTTGGCTAGCGCAAGAGACCCAGTACTTC.

V and J are TRBV2 and TRBJ2-2; 8 bases match TRBD1. CDR1 and CDR2 (germline): SNHLY, FYNNEI. CDR3 length: 14 amino acids. Unmatched junction bases numbered 2, after V lost 6 bases and J lost 2 bases. The CDR3 spells CASRGQGNTGELFF. In nucleotides, the CDR3 is TGTGCCAGCAGAGGACAGGGAAACACCGGGGAGCTGTTTTTT.

The chain carries TRBV29-1 and TRBJ2-7, with a possible D match to TRBD1 (6 bases). V was clipped by 2 bases and J by 4 bases, with 12 bases between them. Germline V lookup: CDR1 SQVTM, CDR2 ANQGSEA. CDR3 size: 13 residues. The DNA of the CDR3 is TGCAGCGTTGAATCGGACAGACCATACGAGCAGTACTTC. It is translated as CSVESDRPYEQYF.